A selection of T cell receptor beta chains follows, all from one sample in a study of T cell changes during pregnancy in multiple sclerosis. TCRdb keeps only in-frame clones here, not all; method: immunoSEQ multiplex PCR. The profile covers some 96,000 clones, with approximately 90% appearing a single time and around 2.1% taken by the ten largest. The specimen comprised peripheral blood, sampled after pregnancy. These receptors all stem from a female donor with multiple sclerosis, enrolled in a pregnancy study. The CDR3 runs from the conserved cysteine through the conserved F or W. A D gene is named only where the DNA matches it firmly. The listing skips clone size in some rows; elsewhere it reads once, few, many or a size class.

TRBJ1-3 | . | . | TRBV28 | CASRVSSGNTIYF | TGTGCCAGCAGGGTGAGCTCTGGAAACACCATATATTTT
TRBJ2-1 | once | TRBD1 | TRBV28 | CASSLWGQAYNEQFF | TGTGCCAGCAGTTTATGGGGACAGGCCTACAATGAGCAGTTCTTC
TRBJ2-1 | . | TRBD1 | TRBV6-5 | CASSYYRDRDNEQFF | TGTGCCAGCAGTTACTACCGGGACAGGGACAATGAGCAGTTCTTC
TRBJ2-7 | . | . | TRBV6-5 | CASSELEGSYEQYF | TGTGCCAGCAGTGAACTTGAGGGTTCCTACGAGCAGTACTTC
TRBJ1-5 | . | . | TRBV30 | CAWSVGGAGNQPQHF | TGTGCCTGGAGTGTAGGGGGGGCGGGCAATCAGCCCCAGCATTTT
TRBJ2-7 | . | . | TRBV28 | CASSLVGLLKNEQYF | TGTGCCAGCAGTTTAGTAGGACTCTTGAAGAACGAGCAGTACTTC
TRBJ2-7 | . | TRBD2 | TRBV28 | CAHSRGLTYEQYF | TGTGCCCATTCGCGGGGACTAACCTACGAGCAGTACTTC
TRBJ1-2 | . | TRBD1 | TRBV18 | CASSPGKHQGAGYGYTF | TGTGCCAGCTCACCAGGGAAACACCAGGGGGCTGGCTATGGCTACACCTTC
TRBJ2-1 | . | . | TRBV28 | CASSSRLSLLSRDEQFF | TGTGCCAGCAGTTCCAGACTAAGTCTGTTAAGTAGGGATGAGCAGTTCTTC
TRBJ1-3 | . | . | TRBV9 | CASSPPGIGNTIYF | TGTGCCAGCAGCCCACCCGGGATAGGAAACACCATATATTTT
TRBJ2-3 | . | . | TRBV13 | CASSLARGWGTDTQYF | TGTGCCAGCAGCTTAGCCAGGGGTTGGGGCACAGATACGCAGTATTTT
TRBJ2-2 | . | TRBD1 | TRBV29-1 | CSVKQGYQNTGELFF | TGCAGCGTTAAACAGGGGTACCAGAACACCGGGGAGCTGTTTTTT